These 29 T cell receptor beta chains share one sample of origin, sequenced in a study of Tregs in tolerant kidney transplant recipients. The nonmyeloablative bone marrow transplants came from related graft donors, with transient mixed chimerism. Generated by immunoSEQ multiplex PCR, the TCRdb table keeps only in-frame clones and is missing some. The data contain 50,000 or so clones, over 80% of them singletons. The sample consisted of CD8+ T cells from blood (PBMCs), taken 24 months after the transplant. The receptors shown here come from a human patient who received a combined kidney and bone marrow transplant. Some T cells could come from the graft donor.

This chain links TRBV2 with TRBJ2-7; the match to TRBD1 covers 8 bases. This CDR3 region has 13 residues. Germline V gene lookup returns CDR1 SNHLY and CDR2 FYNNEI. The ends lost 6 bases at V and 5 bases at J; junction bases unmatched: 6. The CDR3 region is CASRPDRGHEQYF. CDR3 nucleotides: TGTGCCAGCAGACCCGACAGGGGCCACGAGCAGTACTTC. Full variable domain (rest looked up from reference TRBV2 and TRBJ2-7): EPEVTQTPSHQVTQMGQEVILRCVPISNHLYFYWYRQILGQKVEFLVSFYNNEISEKSEIFDDQFSVERPDGSNFTLKIRSTKLEDSAMYFCASRPDRGHEQYFGPGTRLTVT.

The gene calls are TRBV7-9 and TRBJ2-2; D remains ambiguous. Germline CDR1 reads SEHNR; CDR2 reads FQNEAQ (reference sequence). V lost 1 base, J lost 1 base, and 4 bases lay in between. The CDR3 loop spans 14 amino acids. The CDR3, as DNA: TGTGCCAGCAGCTTAGTTCTGAACACCGGGGAGCTGTTTTTT. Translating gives CASSLVLNTGELFF.

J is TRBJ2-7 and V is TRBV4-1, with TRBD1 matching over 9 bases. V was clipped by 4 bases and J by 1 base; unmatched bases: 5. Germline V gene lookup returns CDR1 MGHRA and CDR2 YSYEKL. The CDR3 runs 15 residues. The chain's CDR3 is CASSPDRGVSYEQYF. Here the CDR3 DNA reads TGCGCCAGCAGCCCAGACAGGGGGGTTTCCTACGAGCAGTACTTC.

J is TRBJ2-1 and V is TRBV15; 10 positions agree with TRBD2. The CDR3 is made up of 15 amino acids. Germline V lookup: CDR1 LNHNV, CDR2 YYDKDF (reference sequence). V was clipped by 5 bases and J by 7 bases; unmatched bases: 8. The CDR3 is CATSGLAGGGNEQFF. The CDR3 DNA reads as TGTGCCACCAGCGGGTTAGCGGGGGGTGGGAATGAGCAGTTCTTC.

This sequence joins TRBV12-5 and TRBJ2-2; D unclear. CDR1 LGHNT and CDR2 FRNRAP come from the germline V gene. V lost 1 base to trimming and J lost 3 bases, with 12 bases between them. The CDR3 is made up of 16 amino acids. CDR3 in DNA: TGTGCTAGTGGTTTGGACGTTAGCTTGGACACCGGGGAGCTGTTTTTT. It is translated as CASGLDVSLDTGELFF. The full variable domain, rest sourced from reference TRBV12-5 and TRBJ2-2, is DARVTQTPRHKVTEMGQEVTMRCQPILGHNTVFWYRQTMMQGLELLAYFRNRAPLDDSGMPKDRFSAEMPDATLATLKIQPSEPRDSAVYFCASGLDVSLDTGELFFGEGSRLTVL.

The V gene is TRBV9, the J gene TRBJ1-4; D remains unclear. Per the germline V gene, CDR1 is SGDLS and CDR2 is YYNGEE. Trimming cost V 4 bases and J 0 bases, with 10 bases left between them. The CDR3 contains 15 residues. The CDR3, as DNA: TGTGCCAGCAGCCCAGAGGTCGCAACTAATGAAAAACTGTTTTTT. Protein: CASSPEVATNEKLFF.

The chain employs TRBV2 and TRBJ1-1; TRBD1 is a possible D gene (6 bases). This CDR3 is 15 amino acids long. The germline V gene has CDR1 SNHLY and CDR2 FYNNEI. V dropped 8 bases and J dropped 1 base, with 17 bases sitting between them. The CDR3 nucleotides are TGTGCCAGCCCCCCGGGGGGGGGCGGGAACACTGAAGCTTTCTTT. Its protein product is CASPPGGGGNTEAFF.

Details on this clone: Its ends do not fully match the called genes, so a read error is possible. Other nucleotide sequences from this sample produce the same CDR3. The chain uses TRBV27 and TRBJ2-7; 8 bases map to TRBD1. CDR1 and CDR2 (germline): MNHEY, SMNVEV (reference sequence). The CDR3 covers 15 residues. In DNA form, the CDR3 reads TGTGCCAGCAGTCTATCGATCAGGGGGCCGTACGAGCAGTACTTC. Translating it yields CASSLSIRGPYEQYF.

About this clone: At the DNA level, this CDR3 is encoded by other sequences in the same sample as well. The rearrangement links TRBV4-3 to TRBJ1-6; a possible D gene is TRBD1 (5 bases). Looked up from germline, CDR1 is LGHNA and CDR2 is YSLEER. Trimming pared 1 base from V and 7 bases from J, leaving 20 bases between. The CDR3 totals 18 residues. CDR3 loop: CASSQAARGGEGNSPLHF. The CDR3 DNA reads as TGCGCCAGCAGCCAAGCAGCCCGGGGCGGGGAGGGAAATTCACCCCTCCACTTT.

CDR3 residues: CASSYGQPNEQFF. CDR3 nucleotide sequence: TGTGCCAGCAGTTACGGACAACCCAATGAGCAGTTCTTC. V and J are TRBV5-6 and TRBJ2-1, with a possible D match to TRBD1 (5 bases). Trimming pared 5 bases from V and 6 bases from J, leaving 12 bases between. The CDR3 has 13 residues. Germline loops: CDR1 SGHDT, CDR2 YYEEEE.

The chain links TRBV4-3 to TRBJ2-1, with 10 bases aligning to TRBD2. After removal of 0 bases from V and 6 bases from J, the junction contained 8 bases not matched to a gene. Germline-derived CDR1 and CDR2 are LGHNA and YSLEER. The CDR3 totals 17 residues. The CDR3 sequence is CASSQEPAGGRGNEQFF. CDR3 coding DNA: TGCGCCAGCAGCCAAGAACCAGCGGGGGGGAGGGGCAATGAGCAGTTCTTC.

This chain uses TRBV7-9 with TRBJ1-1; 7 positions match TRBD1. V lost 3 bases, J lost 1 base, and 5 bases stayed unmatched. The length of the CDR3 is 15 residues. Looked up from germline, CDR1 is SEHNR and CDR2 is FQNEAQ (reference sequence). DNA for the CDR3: TGTGCCAGCAGCTTCCTAACAGGGGCGAACACTGAAGCTTTCTTT. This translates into CASSFLTGANTEAFF.

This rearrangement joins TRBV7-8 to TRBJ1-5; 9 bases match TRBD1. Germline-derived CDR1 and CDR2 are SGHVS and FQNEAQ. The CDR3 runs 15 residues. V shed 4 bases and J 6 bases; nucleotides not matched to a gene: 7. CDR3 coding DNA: TGTGCCAGCAGCTCCGGGACAGGGTTTTCTCAGCCCCAGCATTTT. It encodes CASSSGTGFSQPQHF.

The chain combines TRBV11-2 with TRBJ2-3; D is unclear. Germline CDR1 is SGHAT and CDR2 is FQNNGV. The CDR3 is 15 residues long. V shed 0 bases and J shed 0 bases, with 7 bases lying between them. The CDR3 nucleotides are TGTGCCAGCAGCTTAGATCGTAGTAGCACAGATACGCAGTATTTT. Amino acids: CASSLDRSSTDTQYF.

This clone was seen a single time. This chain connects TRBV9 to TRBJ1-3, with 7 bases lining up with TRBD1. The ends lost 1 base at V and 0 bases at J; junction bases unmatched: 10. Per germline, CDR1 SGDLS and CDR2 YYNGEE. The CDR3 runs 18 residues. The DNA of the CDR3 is TGTGCCAGCAGCGTAAGCCTTGGGACAGAGAACTCTGGAAACACCATATATTTT. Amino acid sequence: CASSVSLGTENSGNTIYF.

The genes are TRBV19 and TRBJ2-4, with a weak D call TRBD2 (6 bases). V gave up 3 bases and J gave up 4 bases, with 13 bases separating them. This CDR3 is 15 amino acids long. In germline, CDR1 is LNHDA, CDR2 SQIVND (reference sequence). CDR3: CASSIGGGEKNIQYF. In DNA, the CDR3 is TGTGCCAGTAGTATTGGTGGAGGGGAGAAAAACATTCAGTACTTC. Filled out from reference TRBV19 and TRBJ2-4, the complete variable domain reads DGGITQSPKYLFRKEGQNVTLSCEQNLNHDAMYWYRQDPGQGLRLIYYSQIVNDFQKGDIAEGYSVSREKKESFPLTVTSAQKNPTAFYLCASSIGGGEKNIQYFGAGTRLSVL.

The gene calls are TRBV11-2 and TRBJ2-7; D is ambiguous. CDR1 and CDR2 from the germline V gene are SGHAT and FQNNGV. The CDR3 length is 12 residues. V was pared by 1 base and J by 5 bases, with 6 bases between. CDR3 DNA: TGTGCCAGCAGCTTAGTTTCTGACGAGCAGTACTTC. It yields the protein CASSLVSDEQYF.

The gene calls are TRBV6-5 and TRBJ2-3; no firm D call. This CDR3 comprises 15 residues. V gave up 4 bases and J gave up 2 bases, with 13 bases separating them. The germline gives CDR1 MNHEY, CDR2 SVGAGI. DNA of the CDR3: TGTGCCAGCAGTTCCCTCGACTCCTTCACAGATACGCAGTATTTT. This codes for CASSSLDSFTDTQYF.

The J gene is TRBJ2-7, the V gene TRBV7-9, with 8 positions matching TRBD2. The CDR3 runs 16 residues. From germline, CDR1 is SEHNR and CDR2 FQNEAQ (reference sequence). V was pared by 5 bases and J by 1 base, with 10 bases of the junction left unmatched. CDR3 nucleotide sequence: TGTGCCAGCAGCCCCCGTACGGGGGGGCATTCCTACGAGCAGTACTTC. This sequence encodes CASSPRTGGHSYEQYF.

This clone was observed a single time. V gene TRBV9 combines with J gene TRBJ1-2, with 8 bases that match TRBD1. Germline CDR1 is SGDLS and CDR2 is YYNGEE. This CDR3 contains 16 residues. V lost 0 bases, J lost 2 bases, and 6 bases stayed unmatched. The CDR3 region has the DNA TGTGCCAGCAGCGTAGAGGTGACAGGGGTAAACTATGGCTACACCTTC. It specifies CASSVEVTGVNYGYTF.

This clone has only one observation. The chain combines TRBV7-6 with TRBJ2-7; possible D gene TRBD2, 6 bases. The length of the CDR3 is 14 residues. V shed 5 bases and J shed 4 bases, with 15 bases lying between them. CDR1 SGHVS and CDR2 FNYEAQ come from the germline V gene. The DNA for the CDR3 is TGTGCCAGCAGCCCGGGACTCGGGGGTTACGAGCAGTACTTC. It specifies CASSPGLGGYEQYF.

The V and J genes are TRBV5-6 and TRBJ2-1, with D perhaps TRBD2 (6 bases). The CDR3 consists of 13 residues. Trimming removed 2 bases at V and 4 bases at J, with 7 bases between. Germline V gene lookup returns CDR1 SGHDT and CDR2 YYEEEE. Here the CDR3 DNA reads TGTGCCAGCAGCTTCGGGGGATACAATGAGCAGTTCTTC. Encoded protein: CASSFGGYNEQFF.

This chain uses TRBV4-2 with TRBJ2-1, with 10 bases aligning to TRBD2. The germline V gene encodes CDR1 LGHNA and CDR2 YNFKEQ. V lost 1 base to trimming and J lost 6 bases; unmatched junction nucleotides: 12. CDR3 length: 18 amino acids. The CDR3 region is CASSQGTSGAAALNEQFF. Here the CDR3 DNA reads TGTGCCAGCAGCCAAGGGACTAGCGGTGCGGCCGCCCTCAATGAGCAGTTCTTC.

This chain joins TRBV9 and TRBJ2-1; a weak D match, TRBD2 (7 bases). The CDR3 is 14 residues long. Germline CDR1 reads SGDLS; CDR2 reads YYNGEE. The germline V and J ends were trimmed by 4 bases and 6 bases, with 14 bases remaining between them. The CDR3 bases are TGTGCCAGCAGCCTGGGGGGGCGGGTCAATGAGCAGTTCTTC. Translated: CASSLGGRVNEQFF. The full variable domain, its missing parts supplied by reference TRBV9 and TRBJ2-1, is DSGVTQTPKHLITATGQRVTLRCSPRSGDLSVYWYQQSLDQGLQFLIQYYNGEERAKGNILERFSAQQFPDLHSELNLSSLELGDSALYFCASSLGGRVNEQFFGPGTRLTVL.

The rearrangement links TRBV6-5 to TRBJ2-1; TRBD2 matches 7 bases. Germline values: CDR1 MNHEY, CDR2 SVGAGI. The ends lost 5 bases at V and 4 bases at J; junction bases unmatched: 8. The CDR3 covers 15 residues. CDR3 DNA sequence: TGTGCCAGCAGTCACCAGCGGGGCTATTACAATGAGCAGTTCTTC. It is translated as CASSHQRGYYNEQFF.

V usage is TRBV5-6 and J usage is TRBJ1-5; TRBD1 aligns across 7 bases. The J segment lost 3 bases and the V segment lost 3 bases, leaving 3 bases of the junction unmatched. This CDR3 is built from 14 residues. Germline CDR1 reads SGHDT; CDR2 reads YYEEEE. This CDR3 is CASSSGGPNQPQHF. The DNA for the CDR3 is TGTGCCAGCAGCTCAGGGGGACCCAATCAGCCCCAGCATTTT.

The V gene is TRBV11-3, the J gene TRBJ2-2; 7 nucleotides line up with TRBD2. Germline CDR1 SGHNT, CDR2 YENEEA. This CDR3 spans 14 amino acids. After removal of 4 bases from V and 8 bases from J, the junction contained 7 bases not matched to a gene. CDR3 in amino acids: CASSSPGEGGELFF. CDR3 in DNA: TGTGCCAGCAGCTCCCCGGGGGAGGGGGGGGAGCTGTTTTTT.

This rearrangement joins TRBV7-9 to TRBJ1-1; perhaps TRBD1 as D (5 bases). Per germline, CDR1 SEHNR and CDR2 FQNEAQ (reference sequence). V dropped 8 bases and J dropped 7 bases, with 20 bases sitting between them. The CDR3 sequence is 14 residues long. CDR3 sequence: CASVKMGGEDEAFF. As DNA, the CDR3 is TGTGCCAGCGTAAAAATGGGGGGGGAGGATGAAGCTTTCTTT.

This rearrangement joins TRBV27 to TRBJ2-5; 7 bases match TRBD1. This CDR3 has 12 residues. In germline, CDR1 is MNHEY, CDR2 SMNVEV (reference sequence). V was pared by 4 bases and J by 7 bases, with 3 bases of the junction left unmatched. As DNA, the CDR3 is TGTGCCAGCAGTTCAGGGGGTGGGACCCAGTACTTC. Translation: CASSSGGGTQYF.